Listed below are T cell receptor beta chains from one sample, sequenced in a study of regulatory T cells in long-lasting Graves disease. TCRdb re-called the multiplex PCR reads through MiXCR, storing one row per CDR3 protein. The profile covers roughly 500,000 distinct CDR3 sequences, with around 12% appearing a single time and more than 8% taken by the ten largest. These data are also associated with another study on T cells in Graves' hyperthyroidism and ophthalmopathy.

The sequences come from peripheral blood mononuclear cells (PBMCs), collected at new diagnosis, from a patient treated with antithyroid drugs. The receptor set was obtained from a young woman with Graves disease. The CDR3 runs from the conserved cysteine through the conserved F or W. Fields, in order: J gene, V gene, clone size, D gene, CDR3 DNA, CDR3 protein. A D gene is named only where the DNA matches it firmly. Clone size is given for some rows only: seen once, a few or many times, or a class if the clone is expanded.

TRBJ2-1 | TRBV7-3 | many | - | TGTGCCAGCAGCGACGGGACCTACAATGAGCAGTTCTTC | CASSDGTYNEQFF
TRBJ2-2 | TRBV2 | many | - | TGTGCCAGCAGCGAGACTGGTGTGGTCGCCGGGGAGCTGTTTTTT | CASSETGVVAGELFF
TRBJ1-1 | TRBV28 | many | - | TGTGCCAGCCGGGAGGGCGCATCGGGGGGTCTCACTGAAGCTTTCTTT | CASREGASGGLTEAFF
TRBJ2-1 | TRBV7-2 | many | TRBD2 | TGTGCCAGCAGCGCCGAGGGACTAGGGGGCAATGAGCAGTTCTTC | CASSAEGLGGNEQFF
TRBJ2-5 | TRBV2 | many | - | TGTGCCAGCAGTGAACAAGAGACCCAGTACTTC | CASSEQETQYF
TRBJ2-1 | TRBV11-3 | many | TRBD2 | TGTGCCAGCAGCTTAGGAGGTAGCGGGAGTGATAATGAGCAGTTCTTC | CASSLGGSGSDNEQFF
TRBJ2-7 | TRBV5-1 | many | TRBD2 | TGCGCCAGCAGCTTGTCTAGCGGGAGAGATAGCTACGAGCAGTACTTC | CASSLSSGRDSYEQYF
TRBJ2-1 | TRBV4-3 | many | TRBD2 | TGCGCCAGCAGCCAAGGGCCCGGGACTAGCGGGACAGATGAGCAGTTCTTC | CASSQGPGTSGTDEQFF
TRBJ2-1 | TRBV11-2 | many | TRBD2 | TGTGCCAGCAACATTGGGGCGGGAGCGTACAATGAGCAGTTCTTC | CASNIGAGAYNEQFF
TRBJ2-2 | TRBV12-3/TRBV12-4 | many | - | TGTGCCAGCAGAATTGACACGAACACCGGGGAGCTGTTTTTT | CASRIDTNTGELFF
TRBJ2-1 | TRBV10-3 | few | - | TGTGCCATCCAGGAAAGCTCCTACAATGAGCAGTTCTTC | CAIQESSYNEQFF
TRBJ2-7 | TRBV5-1 | many | - | TGCGCCAGCAGCTTGGAGGGGACAATTGCCTACGAGCAGTACTTC | CASSLEGTIAYEQYF
TRBJ2-4 | TRBV6-1 | many | - | TGTGCCAGCAGTGGAATCGGACGGGGATTAGCCAAAAACATTCAGTACTTC | CASSGIGRGLAKNIQYF
TRBJ2-1 | TRBV6-1 | many | - | TGTGCCAGCAGTGGGCGACAGGATGAGCAGTTCTTC | CASSGRQDEQFF
TRBJ2-5 | TRBV25-1 | few | - | TGTGCCAGCAGTCCCGGGATGGGCCAGTACTTC | CASSPGMGQYF
TRBJ2-2 | TRBV29-1 | few | - | TGCAGCGTTGAAGATGACAGCACCGGGGAGCTGTTTTTT | CSVEDDSTGELFF
TRBJ2-3 | TRBV11-1 | - | - | TGTGCCAGCAGCCCCGCGTCCATCACAGATACGCAGTATTTT | CASSPASITDTQYF
TRBJ2-1 | TRBV7-2 | many | TRBD2 | TGTGCCAGCAGCTCTCGACTAGCGGGAGATCCTGAGCAGTTCTTC | CASSSRLAGDPEQFF
TRBJ2-3 | TRBV11-2 | many | - | TGTGCCAGCAGCTCCTGGGCCCGGGATACGCAGTATTTT | CASSSWARDTQYF
TRBJ1-5 | TRBV7-3 | many | - | TGTGCCAGCAGCACGATCGACAGGCGTAGCAATCAGCCCCAGCATTTT | CASSTIDRRSNQPQHF
TRBJ2-1 | TRBV4-1 | - | TRBD2 | TGCGCCAGCAGCCAAGCGCCCAAGCCCGGGACTAGTTTTGACAATGAGCAGTTCTTC | CASSQAPKPGTSFDNEQFF
TRBJ1-2 | TRBV4-1 | - | - | TGCGCCAGCAGCCAAGACCCCCACCCGCTAGGGGGGGTCTATGGCTACACCTTC | CASSQDPHPLGGVYGYTF
TRBJ1-5 | TRBV3-1 | many | - | TGTGCCAGCAGCCCAAACTATAGCAATCAGCCCCAGCATTTT | CASSPNYSNQPQHF
TRBJ2-1 | TRBV29-1 | - | - | TGCAGCGGAACTGGACAGACAACGGGTGAGCAGTTCTTC | CSGTGQTTGEQFF
TRBJ2-7 | TRBV20-1 | many | TRBD2 | TGCAGTGCTAGGGAGTGGAGACTAGCGGCCTACGAGCAGTACTTC | CSAREWRLAAYEQYF
TRBJ2-7 | TRBV5-4 | - | TRBD1 | TGTGCCAGCAGCGGAACAGGGGTCGAGCAGTACTTC | CASSGTGVEQYF
TRBJ2-7 | TRBV7-8 | many | TRBD1 | TGTGCCAGCAGCTTAAATAATGCCGGGACAGGGCACGAGCAGTACTTC | CASSLNNAGTGHEQYF
TRBJ2-3 | TRBV7-3 | many | - | TGTGCCAGCAGCGAGGGCCTTAGCACAGATACGCAGTATTTT | CASSEGLSTDTQYF
TRBJ2-3 | TRBV7-2 | many | - | TGTGCCAGCAGCTTGGGGGGATGGAGCACAGATACGCAGTATTTT | CASSLGGWSTDTQYF
TRBJ1-4 | TRBV12-5 | many | - | TGTGCTAGTGCCCATCCCGGGGAGGAAGCAACTAATGAAAAACTGTTTTTT | CASAHPGEEATNEKLFF
TRBJ2-7 | TRBV6-5 | - | - | TGTGCCAGCAGTTCCCGTGGGCCCCGGGGCGAGCAGTACTTC | CASSSRGPRGEQYF
TRBJ2-2 | TRBV9 | many | - | TGTGCCAGCAGCGTAACCAGTGTCGGCGGGGAGCTGTTTTTT | CASSVTSVGGELFF
TRBJ2-3 | TRBV7-9 | - | TRBD2 | TGTGCCAGCAGCTCTATAGCGGGAACGAGCACAGATACGCAGTATTTT | CASSSIAGTSTDTQYF
TRBJ2-3 | TRBV25-1 | many | TRBD1 | TGTGCCAGCAGTCAAGGGGGCTGGAGCACAGATACGCAGTATTTT | CASSQGGWSTDTQYF
TRBJ1-5 | TRBV3-1 | many | - | TGTGCCAGCAGTCGGGGGGAGGGGGGTCAGCCCCAGCATTTT | CASSRGEGGQPQHF